Each of the 9 T cell receptor beta chains below was sequenced from the same sample in a study of blood T cell repertoires in COVID-19. Profiled with immunoSEQ multiplex PCR; TCRdb holds only in-frame clones, not every one. The data hold just over 650,000 clones, with 85% to 90% observed a single time. Source material: peripheral blood. The receptors shown here come from a woman younger than 30 with acute or convalescent COVID-19.

This chain connects TRBV3-1 (or the pseudogene TRBV3-2) to TRBJ1-2; TRBD1 matches at 7 bases. The junction had 6 bases not matched to a gene; V was cut back by 4 bases and J by 4 bases. The CDR3 totals 14 residues. Germline lookup yields CDR1 LGHDT and CDR2 YNNKEL (reference sequence). CDR3 residues: CASSPGDSSYGYTF. In DNA, the CDR3 is TGTGCCAGCAGCCCCGGGGACAGCAGCTATGGCTACACCTTC.

This clone was detected only a few times. This chain links TRBV4-2 with TRBJ1-2, with D perhaps TRBD1 (6 bases). The CDR3 extends over 14 amino acids. Germline loops: CDR1 LGHNA, CDR2 YNFKEQ. Trimming removed 3 bases from V and 4 bases from J, with 12 bases in between. CDR3 sequence reads: CASSHPEGGYGYTF. CDR3 nucleotide sequence: TGTGCCAGCAGCCACCCCGAAGGGGGCTATGGCTACACCTTC.

This chain connects TRBV4-2 to TRBJ2-2; TRBD1 aligns across 10 bases. The CDR3 length is 16 residues. Germline CDR1 and CDR2: LGHNA and YNFKEQ. V shed 2 bases and J 7 bases; nucleotides not matched to a gene: 7. CDR3 bases: TGTGCCAGCAGCCAATCCGGGGACAGGGGTAGCGGGGAGCTGTTTTTT. Protein product: CASSQSGDRGSGELFF.

This clone was seen a few times. V and J are TRBV21-1 and TRBJ1-2; the D call TRBD1 from the table was never checked on the DNA. TRBV21-1 corresponds to a pseudogene. CDR3 length: 16 residues. The DNA of the CDR3 is TGTGCCAGCAGCAAGGGCGTCAGGCCAGCTAACTATGGCTACACCTTC. It translates to CASSKGVRPANYGYTF.

J is TRBJ1-1 and V is TRBV7-2; D is undetermined. The germline V gene has CDR1 SGHTA and CDR2 FQGNSA. The CDR3 is 15 amino acids. The V end was cut by 2 bases, the J end by 2 bases, with 12 bases between. CDR3 sequence (DNA): TGTGCCAGCAGCTTACCGCAGGTCATCAACACTGAAGCTTTCTTT. It encodes CASSLPQVINTEAFF.

The genes are TRBV7-9 and TRBJ2-3, with 9 bases lining up with TRBD1. Per the germline V gene, CDR1 is SEHNR and CDR2 is FQNEAQ (reference sequence). This CDR3 comprises 15 residues. V was clipped by 3 bases and J by 5 bases; unmatched bases: 6. In DNA, the CDR3 is TGTGCCAGCAGCTTCCGGACAGGGGAGGGAGATACGCAGTATTTT. Translation gives CASSFRTGEGDTQYF.

The chain joins TRBV7-7 to TRBJ1-1; TRBD1 matches 7 bases. CDR1 SSHAT and CDR2 FNYEAQ come from the germline V gene (reference sequence). V lost 5 bases to trimming and J lost 0 bases; unmatched junction nucleotides: 6. This CDR3 has 15 amino acids. The DNA of the CDR3 is TGTGCCAGCAGCCCCTGGGACAGCATGAACACTGAAGCTTTCTTT. This encodes CASSPWDSMNTEAFF.

The rearrangement uses TRBV27 and TRBJ2-1, with 11 bases that match TRBD2. Losses at the gene ends were 2 bases for V and 0 bases for J; bases not matched to a gene: 6. This CDR3 is built from 18 residues. In germline, CDR1 is MNHEY, CDR2 SMNVEV (reference sequence). The CDR3 DNA is TGTGCCAGCAGTTTAGGTCTAGCGGGGGGCCCCTCCTACAATGAGCAGTTCTTC. Protein product: CASSLGLAGGPSYNEQFF.

The chain couples TRBV5-6 to TRBJ2-3, with 9 bases lining up with TRBD1. This CDR3 comprises 19 residues. Germline V CDR1 and CDR2: SGHDT, YYEEEE. V lost 1 base and J lost 1; bases outside the gene matches: 13. This CDR3 is CASSLFTGGLPLRTDTQYF. The CDR3 DNA reads as TGTGCCAGCAGCTTGTTCACAGGGGGCCTTCCCCTACGCACAGATACGCAGTATTTT.